Shown below are 15 T cell receptor beta chains from a single sample sequenced in a study of regulatory dendritic cells for organ transplantation. Assay used: immunoSEQ multiplex PCR; TCRdb lists only in-frame clones, some missing. The table includes around 30,000 clones, over 75% detected once. Sequenced material: memory CD4+ T cells from blood. Described subset: CD45RO+ memory T cells. Receptors originate from a human donor in good health.

The gene calls are TRBV4-3 and TRBJ1-4; D is perhaps TRBD1 (5 bases). The germline V and J ends were trimmed by 0 bases and 0 bases, with 17 bases remaining between them. The V gene's germline CDR1 is LGHNA and CDR2 YSLEER. The CDR3 sequence is 19 residues long. This CDR3 reads CASSQDWGGRGATNEKLFF. CDR3 nucleotide sequence: TGCGCCAGCAGCCAAGATTGGGGTGGACGGGGGGCAACTAATGAAAAACTGTTTTTT.

The chain links TRBV28 to TRBJ2-5; D remains unclear. The germline V gene has CDR1 MDHEN and CDR2 SYDVKM. The CDR3 contains 9 residues. The V end was cut by 8 bases, the J end by 5 bases, with 3 bases between. The CDR3 DNA reads as TGTGCCAGCCATGAGACCCAGTACTTC. It is translated as CASHETQYF.

The genes are TRBV27 and TRBJ2-3, with D perhaps assigned TRBD1 or TRBD2 (6 bases each). Germline values: CDR1 MNHEY, CDR2 SMNVEV (reference sequence). The length of the CDR3 is 15 residues. Deletions cut 3 bases from V and 4 bases from J, with 14 bases between. In nucleotides, the CDR3 is TGTGCCAGCAGTTTTCGGGGGCGAGAGGCAGATACGCAGTATTTT. Translating it yields CASSFRGREADTQYF.

The chain links TRBV6-9 to TRBJ2-7; D remains unclear. There are 13 residues in the CDR3. Per germline, CDR1 MNHGY and CDR2 SVAAGI. Trimming took off 6 bases at V and 2 bases at J, with 11 bases between the two ends. The CDR3 bases are TGTGCCAGCAGGCAGACTCAAGCCTACGAGCAGTACTTC. Its translation is CASRQTQAYEQYF.

This rearrangement joins TRBV18 to TRBJ1-1; D is unclear. Germline V gene lookup returns CDR1 KGHSH and CDR2 LQKENI. Trimming left V 4 bases short and J 1 base short, with 7 bases between. The CDR3 is 13 residues long. The CDR3 nucleotides read TGTGCCAGCTCACGCGACGGGAACACTGAAGCTTTCTTT. Residues: CASSRDGNTEAFF. The full variable domain, its missing parts supplied by reference TRBV18 and TRBJ1-1, is NAGVMQNPRHLVRRRGQEARLRCSPMKGHSHVYWYRQLPEEGLKFMVYLQKENIIDESGMPKERFSAEFPKEGPSILRIQQVVRGDSAAYFCASSRDGNTEAFFGQGTRLTVV.

The chain recombines TRBV7-9 with TRBJ1-3; unclear D gene. The CDR3 has 12 amino acids. The V end lost 4 bases, the J end lost 8 bases, and 9 bases lay between the germline ends. CDR1 and CDR2 (germline): SEHNR, FQNEAQ (reference sequence). CDR3 in amino acids: CASSSTVDTIYF. DNA for the CDR3: TGTGCCAGCAGCTCAACTGTGGACACCATATATTTT.

This chain connects TRBV18 to TRBJ1-1, with a possible D match to TRBD1 (5 bases). The germline CDR1 and CDR2 sequences are KGHSH and LQKENI. CDR3 length: 16 residues. Trimming took 1 base from V and 3 from J, leaving 15 bases between them. The CDR3 protein is CASSPLTAGRDTEAFF. CDR3 sequence (DNA): TGTGCCAGCTCACCACTAACGGCAGGGAGGGACACTGAAGCTTTCTTT.

This chain joins TRBV9 and TRBJ2-3, with D unresolved. V was cut by 0 bases and J by 1 base, with 9 bases left in between. This CDR3 is built from 15 residues. Per the germline V gene, CDR1 is SGDLS and CDR2 is YYNGEE. The CDR3 loop reads CASSVGGFRTDTQYF. For the CDR3, the DNA is TGTGCCAGCAGCGTAGGGGGTTTTCGCACAGATACGCAGTATTTT.

The V gene is TRBV5-5, the J gene TRBJ2-1; D perhaps matches TRBD1 (5 bases). This CDR3 is built from 15 residues. CDR1 is SGHKS and CDR2 is YYEKEE in the germline V gene (reference sequence). V was cut by 3 bases and J by 0 bases, with 10 bases left in between. The CDR3 sequence is CASSSQVSSYNEQFF. CDR3 sequence (DNA): TGTGCCAGCAGCTCACAGGTTAGCTCCTACAATGAGCAGTTCTTC.

Worth noting for this clone: This CDR3 is also generated by other DNA sequences in the sample. The chain combines TRBV18 with TRBJ2-5; D may be TRBD1 (6 bases). The germline gives CDR1 KGHSH, CDR2 LQKENI. With 2 bases removed from V and 2 bases from J, the gap between germline ends came to 12 bases. This CDR3 has 15 amino acids. Written as DNA, the CDR3 is TGTGCCAGCTCACCAGGGGGCAGGGTACAAGAGACCCAGTACTTC. Its translation is CASSPGGRVQETQYF.

The V gene is TRBV6-6, the J gene TRBJ2-7, with D possibly being TRBD2 (5 bases). CDR3 length: 15 amino acids. Germline CDR1 and CDR2: MNHNY and SVGAGI (reference sequence). V gave up 2 bases and J gave up 4 bases, with 15 bases separating them. Here the CDR3 reads CASSYESRGIYEQYF. The CDR3, as DNA: TGTGCCAGCAGTTACGAGTCCCGGGGAATTTACGAGCAGTACTTC.

The chain employs TRBV9 and TRBJ2-3, with 8 bases that match TRBD2. In germline, CDR1 is SGDLS, CDR2 YYNGEE. The J segment lost 0 bases and the V segment lost 0 bases, leaving 3 bases of the junction unmatched. CDR3 length: 16 residues. This CDR3 is CASSVVSGGSTDTQYF. In DNA form, the CDR3 reads TGTGCCAGCAGCGTAGTCAGCGGGGGCAGCACAGATACGCAGTATTTT.

A few counts support this clone. The V call is TRBV7-2, the J call TRBJ2-7, with 13 bases lining up with TRBD2. This CDR3 region has 15 residues. Germline assignment: CDR1 SGHTA and CDR2 FQGNSA. With V trimmed by 3 bases and J by 2 bases, 1 base remained unmatched. The CDR3: CASSFGLAGAYEQYF. The CDR3 coding sequence is TGTGCCAGCAGCTTCGGACTAGCGGGGGCCTACGAGCAGTACTTC.

The rearrangement uses TRBV4-1 and TRBJ2-5; 9 bases line up with TRBD2. The V segment lost 4 bases and the J segment 1 base; nucleotides outside the gene matches: 7. Germline V gene sequence: CDR1 MGHRA, CDR2 YSYEKL. This CDR3 comprises 16 residues. The CDR3 protein is CASSRDLGLAQETQYF. The CDR3 bases are TGCGCCAGCAGCCGAGACTTGGGACTAGCCCAAGAGACCCAGTACTTC.

The chain is built from TRBV18 and TRBJ1-5; 9 positions match TRBD1. The germline CDR1 and CDR2 sequences are KGHSH and LQKENI. The CDR3 totals 15 residues. The V and J ends lost 3 bases and 6 bases, in that order; junction bases with no gene match: 6. CDR3 in amino acids: CASSPDRGGGQPQHF. CDR3 DNA: TGTGCCAGCTCACCGGACAGGGGAGGTGGTCAGCCCCAGCATTTT.